This section outlines one T cell receptor (beta chain) sequence together with its context. The TCR alpha and TCR beta cDNA libraries, bearing sample barcodes and UMIs, were generated by 5'RACE using constant-segment primers. Each CDR3 protein gets one entry after TCRdb re-called the 5' RACE reads with MiXCR. The sample contains around 340,000 distinct CDR3 sequences, around 14% of which appear only once. This CDR3 is 15 amino acids long. CDR1 LGHNA and CDR2 YSLEER come from the germline V gene. V shed 0 bases, J shed 5 bases, and the junction held 4 bases outside the gene matches. The source of the sample is a study of T-cell memory formation after mild COVID-19.

The chain carries TRBV4-3 and TRBJ2-7, with 10 bases matching TRBD2. The specimen was PBMCs or a T cell subset sorted from them (not recorded which). This TCR came from a man between 18 and 29 years old who had mild COVID-19 (a few samples of this study predate the infection). Cell type and time point are not known. For the CDR3, the DNA is TGCGCCAGCAGCCAAGAAGCGGGGGGGCCCCACGAGCAGTACGTC. Translating gives CASSQEAGGPHEQYV.